The subject of this entry is one TCR beta chain. This sample was included in a study of read filtering for tumor transcriptome and immune sequencing. Whole-study context: 8 patients were R-ISS I, some 15 were R-ISS II, 6 or 7 were R-ISS III.

The CDR3 spans 13 residues. Germline V lookup: CDR1 ENHRY, CDR2 SYGVKD. Trimming at V came to 7 bases and at J to 6 bases, leaving 9 bases not matched to a gene. The library was built from about 400 ng RNA with molecular barcoded adaptors for alpha/delta and beta/gamma chains. MiXCR, applied by TCRdb to the reads, yields one record per CDR3 protein. The data show tens of thousands of distinct CDR3 sequences, nearly 20% seen once. The chain has TRBV10-3 and TRBJ2-7, with 7 bases aligning to TRBD1. Sequencing was performed on a population of CD138-negative cells sorted from bone marrow. This sequence originates from a donor at least 40 years old with multiple myeloma. The DNA for the CDR3 is TGTGCCATCACACGACAGGGAACCTGCGAGCAGTACTTC. Translated, it gives CAITRQGTCEQYF.